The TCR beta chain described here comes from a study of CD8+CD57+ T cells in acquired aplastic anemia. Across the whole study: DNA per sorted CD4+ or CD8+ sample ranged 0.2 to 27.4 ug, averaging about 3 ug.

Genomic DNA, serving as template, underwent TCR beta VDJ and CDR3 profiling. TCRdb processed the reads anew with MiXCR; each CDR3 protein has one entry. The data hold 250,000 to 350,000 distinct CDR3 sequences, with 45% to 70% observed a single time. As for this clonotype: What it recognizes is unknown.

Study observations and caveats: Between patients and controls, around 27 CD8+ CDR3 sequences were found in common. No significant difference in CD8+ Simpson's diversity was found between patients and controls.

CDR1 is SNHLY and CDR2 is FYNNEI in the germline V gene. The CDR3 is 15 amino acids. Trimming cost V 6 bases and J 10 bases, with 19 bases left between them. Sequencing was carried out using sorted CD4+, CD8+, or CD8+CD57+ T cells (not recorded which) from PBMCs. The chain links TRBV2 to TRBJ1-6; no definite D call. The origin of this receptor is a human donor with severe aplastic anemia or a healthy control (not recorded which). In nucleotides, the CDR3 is TGTGCCAGCAGGCCCCGCAGGTGGCTAAACTCACCCCTCCACTTT. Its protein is CASRPRRWLNSPLHF.